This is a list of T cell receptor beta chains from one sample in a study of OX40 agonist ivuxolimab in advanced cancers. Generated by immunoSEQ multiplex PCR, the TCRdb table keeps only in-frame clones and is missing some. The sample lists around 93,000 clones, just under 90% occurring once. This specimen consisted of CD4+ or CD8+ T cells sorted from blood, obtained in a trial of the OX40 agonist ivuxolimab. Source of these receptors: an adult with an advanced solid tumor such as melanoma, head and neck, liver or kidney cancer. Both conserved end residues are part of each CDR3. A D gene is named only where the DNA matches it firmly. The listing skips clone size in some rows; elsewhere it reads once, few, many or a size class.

cdr3_nt: TGCAGTGCCCCCGAGCAGTACTTC; cdr3_aa: CSAPEQYF; clone_size: -; v_call: TRBV20-1; d_call: -; j_call: TRBJ2-7
cdr3_nt: TGTGCCAGCAGCCAGGGGAACCCCGGGACAGGGCAAGAGACCCAGTACTTC; cdr3_aa: CASSQGNPGTGQETQYF; clone_size: once; v_call: TRBV11-3; d_call: TRBD1; j_call: TRBJ2-5
cdr3_nt: TGTGCCAGCAGTTCAAGGACAGGGGGCTCTGGAAACACCATATATTTT; cdr3_aa: CASSSRTGGSGNTIYF; clone_size: few; v_call: TRBV6-6; d_call: TRBD1; j_call: TRBJ1-3
cdr3_nt: TGTGCCAGTAGTATTATAACCCGCAGTGGCTACACCTTC; cdr3_aa: CASSIITRSGYTF; clone_size: -; v_call: TRBV19; d_call: -; j_call: TRBJ1-2
cdr3_nt: TGCGCCAGCAGCTTGGTGACTAGCGGGGGGAGTGAGCAGTTCTTC; cdr3_aa: CASSLVTSGGSEQFF; clone_size: -; v_call: TRBV5-1; d_call: TRBD2; j_call: TRBJ2-1
cdr3_nt: TGTGCCAGTAGTTTCAACGGGAACAGTAAAAGCTCTGGGGCCAACGTCCTGACTTTC; cdr3_aa: CASSFNGNSKSSGANVLTF; clone_size: -; v_call: TRBV19; d_call: -; j_call: TRBJ2-6
cdr3_nt: TGTGCCTGGAGCGGGGACAGGGGGGGTGGCTACACCTTC; cdr3_aa: CAWSGDRGGGYTF; clone_size: -; v_call: TRBV30; d_call: TRBD1; j_call: TRBJ1-2
cdr3_nt: TGTGCCAGCAGTGAATTGGTCAGGGAGGTCCCTAACTATGGCTACACCTTC; cdr3_aa: CASSELVREVPNYGYTF; clone_size: once; v_call: TRBV2; d_call: -; j_call: TRBJ1-2
cdr3_nt: TGTGCCAGCAGCCCCACGTACTCTGGAAACACCATATATTTT; cdr3_aa: CASSPTYSGNTIYF; clone_size: -; v_call: TRBV6-5; d_call: -; j_call: TRBJ1-3
cdr3_nt: TGTGCCTGGACAGCTAAAGAGACCCAGTACTTC; cdr3_aa: CAWTAKETQYF; clone_size: -; v_call: TRBV30; d_call: -; j_call: TRBJ2-5
cdr3_nt: TGTGCCAGCTCACCTCCCTGGGAGGGCGGAGGTGGCTACACCTTC; cdr3_aa: CASSPPWEGGGGYTF; clone_size: few; v_call: TRBV18; d_call: -; j_call: TRBJ1-2
cdr3_nt: TGTGCCAGCAGTGTTCCCGAAATGGGGATCACAGGGGGTAACTATGGCTACACCTTC; cdr3_aa: CASSVPEMGITGGNYGYTF; clone_size: -; v_call: TRBV2; d_call: TRBD1; j_call: TRBJ1-2
cdr3_nt: TGTGCCAGCAGTGAAACCCCCTCCAGTTACGAGCAGTACTTC; cdr3_aa: CASSETPSSYEQYF; clone_size: once; v_call: TRBV2; d_call: -; j_call: TRBJ2-7
cdr3_nt: TGCGCCAGCAGCCTCGGACTAGCCTACGAGCAGTACTTC; cdr3_aa: CASSLGLAYEQYF; clone_size: -; v_call: TRBV4-3; d_call: TRBD2; j_call: TRBJ2-7
cdr3_nt: TGTGCCAGCAGCCCCATACAGGGTCAACAAGAGACCCAGTACTTC; cdr3_aa: CASSPIQGQQETQYF; clone_size: few; v_call: TRBV27; d_call: -; j_call: TRBJ2-5
cdr3_nt: TGTGCCAGCAGCGTTACGGGTGGGGACCTATACAATGAGCAGTTCTTC; cdr3_aa: CASSVTGGDLYNEQFF; clone_size: -; v_call: TRBV9; d_call: -; j_call: TRBJ2-1
cdr3_nt: TGTGCCAGCAGCTTAGTCGGGGGGGACCCTTCCTACGAGCAGTACTTC; cdr3_aa: CASSLVGGDPSYEQYF; clone_size: -; v_call: TRBV7-2; d_call: TRBD2; j_call: TRBJ2-7
cdr3_nt: TGTGCCAGCAGCCTAGGGGGAGGTTCACCCCTCCACTTT; cdr3_aa: CASSLGGGSPLHF; clone_size: -; v_call: TRBV7-3; d_call: -; j_call: TRBJ1-6
cdr3_nt: TGTGCCAGTAGTATAGTCGTAGCTAGCGTCTCCAATGAGCAGTTCTTC; cdr3_aa: CASSIVVASVSNEQFF; clone_size: -; v_call: TRBV19; d_call: -; j_call: TRBJ2-1
cdr3_nt: TGTGCCTGGAGTCGGCAGGGAGGTGGCTACACCTTC; cdr3_aa: CAWSRQGGGYTF; clone_size: few; v_call: TRBV30; d_call: -; j_call: TRBJ1-2
cdr3_nt: TGTGCCAGCAGCGACGGGACAGGAGAATCCTACGAGCAGTACTTC; cdr3_aa: CASSDGTGESYEQYF; clone_size: -; v_call: TRBV5-8; d_call: TRBD1; j_call: TRBJ2-7
cdr3_nt: TGTGCCAGCAGTCCCCGGACAGGGGGACGGGAAAAACTGTTTTTT; cdr3_aa: CASSPRTGGREKLFF; clone_size: -; v_call: TRBV6-1; d_call: TRBD1; j_call: TRBJ1-4
cdr3_nt: TGCGCCAGCAGTGACGGGAAGACTAGCGGGGCCTACGAGCAGTACTTC; cdr3_aa: CASSDGKTSGAYEQYF; clone_size: -; v_call: TRBV10-1; d_call: TRBD2; j_call: TRBJ2-7
cdr3_nt: TGTGCCTCCCGGGGCAGATGTGATACGCAGTATTTT; cdr3_aa: CASRGRCDTQYF; clone_size: -; v_call: TRBV21-1; d_call: -; j_call: TRBJ2-3
cdr3_nt: TGCGCCAGCAGCTCTGCTAGGGACAGCGAGCAGTTCTTC; cdr3_aa: CASSSARDSEQFF; clone_size: -; v_call: TRBV5-1; d_call: TRBD1; j_call: TRBJ2-1
cdr3_nt: TGTGCCAGAAGCTTCGACAGCTTGGCGGGGGTCTACAATGAGCAGTTCTTC; cdr3_aa: CARSFDSLAGVYNEQFF; clone_size: -; v_call: TRBV5-3; d_call: TRBD2; j_call: TRBJ2-1
cdr3_nt: TGTGCCAGTACTAAAAAGGGGGACGGATTATACAATGAGCAGTTCTTC; cdr3_aa: CASTKKGDGLYNEQFF; clone_size: -; v_call: TRBV19; d_call: -; j_call: TRBJ2-1
cdr3_nt: TGTGCCAGTAGTTCCGCGGGGTACAATGAGCAGTTCTTC; cdr3_aa: CASSSAGYNEQFF; clone_size: -; v_call: TRBV19; d_call: -; j_call: TRBJ2-1
cdr3_nt: TGTGCCAGCAGGCCAACCGCGGCGGGAGAAAAACTGTTTTTT; cdr3_aa: CASRPTAAGEKLFF; clone_size: few; v_call: TRBV6-6; d_call: -; j_call: TRBJ1-4
cdr3_nt: TGTGCCAGCCAAAGTCGGGTCACAGATACGCAGTATTTT; cdr3_aa: CASQSRVTDTQYF; clone_size: -; v_call: TRBV5-4; d_call: -; j_call: TRBJ2-3
cdr3_nt: TGTGCCAGCAGCTTGGATGCGACAGGGGGTGGGGAGGCCCAGTACTTC; cdr3_aa: CASSLDATGGGEAQYF; clone_size: -; v_call: TRBV5-4; d_call: TRBD1; j_call: TRBJ2-5
cdr3_nt: TGCGCCAGCAGCTCACTTCAGGGAGGGGACTATGGCTACACCTTC; cdr3_aa: CASSSLQGGDYGYTF; clone_size: -; v_call: TRBV5-1; d_call: -; j_call: TRBJ1-2
cdr3_nt: TGTGCCAGCAGCTTGGAAAGATTGCCAACCACTGAAGCTTTCTTT; cdr3_aa: CASSLERLPTTEAFF; clone_size: -; v_call: TRBV5-8; d_call: -; j_call: TRBJ1-1
cdr3_nt: TGTGCCAGCAGCTTATTGGCAGGGGAGCAAAAACTGTTTTTT; cdr3_aa: CASSLLAGEQKLFF; clone_size: once; v_call: TRBV7-2; d_call: -; j_call: TRBJ1-4
cdr3_nt: TGTGCCAGCAGCCCTACTAGCTGGGGGGAGACCCAGTACTTC; cdr3_aa: CASSPTSWGETQYF; clone_size: -; v_call: TRBV7-2; d_call: -; j_call: TRBJ2-5
cdr3_nt: TGTGCCAGCAGTTTCGACAGCTACGAGCAGTACTTC; cdr3_aa: CASSFDSYEQYF; clone_size: -; v_call: TRBV6-5; d_call: -; j_call: TRBJ2-7
cdr3_nt: TGCGCCAGCAGCTCGCTGACGGTATCCTCTGGGGCCAACGTCCTGACTTTC; cdr3_aa: CASSSLTVSSGANVLTF; clone_size: -; v_call: TRBV5-1; d_call: -; j_call: TRBJ2-6
cdr3_nt: TGTGCCTGGAGTGCTTTTTTTGGCTACACCTTC; cdr3_aa: CAWSAFFGYTF; clone_size: -; v_call: TRBV30; d_call: -; j_call: TRBJ1-2
cdr3_nt: TGTGCCAGCAGCTTAGATCGTCGGCAAGAGACCCAGTACTTC; cdr3_aa: CASSLDRRQETQYF; clone_size: -; v_call: TRBV11-2; d_call: -; j_call: TRBJ2-5
cdr3_nt: TGTGCCAGCAGCTTAGCGGCTAGCGGGCGGGTCTACGAGCAGTACTTC; cdr3_aa: CASSLAASGRVYEQYF; clone_size: -; v_call: TRBV7-2; d_call: TRBD2; j_call: TRBJ2-7
cdr3_nt: TGCGCCAGCAGCTTGACAGGGGACCCTCAGCCCCAGCATTTT; cdr3_aa: CASSLTGDPQPQHF; clone_size: -; v_call: TRBV5-1; d_call: TRBD1; j_call: TRBJ1-5
cdr3_nt: TGTGCTAGCAGCTTAGCGTCTAGCCGGGAGACCCAGTACTTC; cdr3_aa: CASSLASSRETQYF; clone_size: -; v_call: TRBV7-7; d_call: -; j_call: TRBJ2-5
cdr3_nt: TGTGCCAGCAGTTCAGGGTTTAATGAGCAGTTCTTC; cdr3_aa: CASSSGFNEQFF; clone_size: -; v_call: TRBV6-5; d_call: -; j_call: TRBJ2-1
cdr3_nt: TGTGCCAGCAGCCGCGCTAGGGGCATTACGGAGGACTATGGCTACACCTTC; cdr3_aa: CASSRARGITEDYGYTF; clone_size: -; v_call: TRBV7-6; d_call: -; j_call: TRBJ1-2
cdr3_nt: TGTGCCAGCAGCTTAGGAACAGGGGGAGATACGCAGTATTTT; cdr3_aa: CASSLGTGGDTQYF; clone_size: -; v_call: TRBV7-2; d_call: TRBD1; j_call: TRBJ2-3
cdr3_nt: TGTGCCAGCACCCAAGAGGGAGGGACCGGGGAGCTGTTTTTT; cdr3_aa: CASTQEGGTGELFF; clone_size: -; v_call: TRBV6-6; d_call: TRBD2; j_call: TRBJ2-2
cdr3_nt: TGTGCCAGTAGTGGTTGGGGGACAGGGGACTCACCCCTCCACTTT; cdr3_aa: CASSGWGTGDSPLHF; clone_size: -; v_call: TRBV19; d_call: TRBD1; j_call: TRBJ1-6
cdr3_nt: TGTGCCAGCAGCAAAGGGGTGAGCACTGAAGCTTTCTTT; cdr3_aa: CASSKGVSTEAFF; clone_size: -; v_call: TRBV7-2; d_call: -; j_call: TRBJ1-1
cdr3_nt: TGTGCCAGCAGGCGCATTGGAGCGGATCAAGAGACCCAGTACTTC; cdr3_aa: CASRRIGADQETQYF; clone_size: -; v_call: TRBV27; d_call: -; j_call: TRBJ2-5
cdr3_nt: TGTGCCAGCAGCGTAGAGGTCAATGAGCAGTTCTTC; cdr3_aa: CASSVEVNEQFF; clone_size: -; v_call: TRBV9; d_call: -; j_call: TRBJ2-1
cdr3_nt: TGTGCCAGCAGCCCACAGGGGGGGCAGCCCCAGCATTTT; cdr3_aa: CASSPQGGQPQHF; clone_size: few; v_call: TRBV7-8; d_call: TRBD1; j_call: TRBJ1-5
cdr3_nt: TGTGCCAGCAGACATCGCCGGGACACGGGGTATGGCTACACCTTC; cdr3_aa: CASRHRRDTGYGYTF; clone_size: -; v_call: TRBV4-2; d_call: -; j_call: TRBJ1-2
cdr3_nt: TGTGCCAGCAGCGTGGTGACTTCTTACAATGAGCAGTTCTTC; cdr3_aa: CASSVVTSYNEQFF; clone_size: -; v_call: TRBV9; d_call: -; j_call: TRBJ2-1
cdr3_nt: TGCGCCAGCAGCTCTGGTGGGTGGGGCAACACAGATACGCAGTATTTT; cdr3_aa: CASSSGGWGNTDTQYF; clone_size: -; v_call: TRBV5-1; d_call: -; j_call: TRBJ2-3
cdr3_nt: TGTGCCAGCAGCCCAAGCGGGGTGAACGGGGAGCTGTTTTTT; cdr3_aa: CASSPSGVNGELFF; clone_size: -; v_call: TRBV5-5; d_call: TRBD2; j_call: TRBJ2-2